This T cell receptor (beta chain) is drawn from a study of identical twins. Broader study findings: Beta out-of-frame sequences showed weaker excess twin sharing.

The donors were all healthy and Caucasian. TCRdb redid the calling of the 5' RACE reads with MiXCR, one entry per CDR3 protein. The data show 750,000 to 950,000 distinct CDR3 sequences, with roughly 12% seen just once and around 1.5% held by the top ten. Germline V CDR1 and CDR2: KGHDR, SFDVKD. This CDR3 has 15 amino acids. The J segment lost 3 bases and the V segment lost 3 bases, leaving 3 bases of the junction unmatched. To note about this clonotype: What it recognizes is unknown.

These data were likewise used in another study, on yellow fever vaccine responses in identical twins.

The source of this sequence is a woman under 30 in good health. Source material: PBMCs. This chain joins TRBV24-1 and TRBJ2-7, with 11 nucleotides matching TRBD2. Written as DNA, the CDR3 is TGTGCCACCAGTGATGGCGGGACTAGCGGCTACGAGCAGTACTTC. It specifies CATSDGGTSGYEQYF.